Listed here is a single T cell receptor beta chain. Its antigen is unknown. Base qualities were left out, and no much larger clone turns up one base away. Participants in the prospective study were enrolled through a virtual design, were aged about 18 to 90 years, and lived in roughly 26 United States geographic areas. To assign participants to cohorts, the prospective study relied on clinical history that participants themselves reported in a screening survey and a study questionnaire. ImmuneRACE Cohort 3 recovered participants were defined by two consecutive negative NP/OP PCR tests, healthcare professional clearance, or symptom resolution. In the prospective study, whole blood, serum and a nasopharyngeal or oropharyngeal swab were collected from each participant by mobile phlebotomists. Over a roughly two-month period, participants in the prospective study had the option of providing additional blood draws and questionnaires. Blood samples from the prospective study were shipped frozen or at room temperature prior to DNA extraction.

The immunoSEQ Assay, a bias-controlled multiplex PCR, was used to amplify TCRbeta CDR3 regions from genomic DNA. The original methods were these. Nucleated cell counts per sample were estimated from amplification of reference gene primers within the assay. Sequence reads were collapsed and filtered to measure the absolute abundance of every unique TCRbeta CDR3 rearrangement. Productive Simpson clonality was computed per sample as the square root of Simpson's diversity index over productive rearrangements. TCRdb stores this immuneACCESS table with in-frame sequences only. Part of the clones is absent; in the studies checked, under half of the shortfall reflects unresolved V genes, and no reason is known for the rest. That table furnishes V, J and clone size, whereas the DNA furnished D and trimming. For this sample there are roughly 230,000 clones; 84% appear just once. The ten largest clones take up around 3.5% of the sample.

The data originate from a study of blood T cell repertoires in COVID-19 (dated by TCRdb to 2020 to 2021). Turning to the overall study: Samples from collaborators originated in the United States, Italy and Spain and spanned both the acute and convalescent phases of COVID-19. The prospective study material was composed of cDNA or gDNA derived from T cells, B-cell-depleted T cells, or PBMCs. Deeply sampled blood TCRbeta repertoires from subjects exposed to, actively infected with, or recovered from COVID-19 were included in the dataset. The repertoires were made available in a free public database intended to serve as a resource for research on the immune response to SARS-CoV-2. Samples came from the ongoing ImmuneRACE study (first 160 participants) plus 1,254 subjects from 6 global collaborators. Nearly every sample came with metadata listing a de-identified subject ID, COVID-19 status, age in years and sex. Where available, HLA class I and class II types were taken from metadata supplied by the sample provider and were not determined by assay-based typing.

Overall study results and their limits: The quantity of clinical and demographic metadata differed by source and by participant and was supplied without curation.

For CDR1 and CDR2, the germline V gene lists MDHEN and SYDVKM. Trimming removed 7 bases from V and 10 bases from J, leaving 8 bases between the germline ends. The cysteine opens and the phenylalanine closes a CDR3 of 11 amino acids. Only the CDR3 DNA is retained, 33 bases long and in frame from the first base. The sequenced material came from PBMCs or T cells enriched from blood (not recorded which). Rearrangement joined TRBV28 to TRBJ1-6; the D gene is not confidently resolved. The receptor's source is a man aged 45-65 years who had recovered from COVID-19. The CDR3 reads CASKGGSPLHF. At the DNA level, the sequence is TGTGCCAGCAAGGGAGGCTCACCCCTCCACTTT.